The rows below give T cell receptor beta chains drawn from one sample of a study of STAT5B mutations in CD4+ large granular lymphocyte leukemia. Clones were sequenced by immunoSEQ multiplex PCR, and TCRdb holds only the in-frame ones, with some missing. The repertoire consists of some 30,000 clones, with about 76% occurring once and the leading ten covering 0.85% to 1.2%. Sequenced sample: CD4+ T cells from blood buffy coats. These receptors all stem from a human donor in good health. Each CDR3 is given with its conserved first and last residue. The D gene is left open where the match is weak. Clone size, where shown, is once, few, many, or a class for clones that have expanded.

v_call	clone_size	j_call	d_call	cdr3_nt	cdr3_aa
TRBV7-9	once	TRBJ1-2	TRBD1	TGTGCCAGCAGCTTAGGTGGACAGGGTGGCTACACCTTC	CASSLGGQGGYTF
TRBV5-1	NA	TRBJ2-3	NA	TGCGCCAGCAGCGGGGACTCCGAAGTATGGGCAGATACGCAGTATTTT	CASSGDSEVWADTQYF
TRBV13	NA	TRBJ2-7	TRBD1	TGTGCCAGCAGCCCGCAGACAGGGGGCTACGGATACGAGCAGTACTTC	CASSPQTGGYGYEQYF
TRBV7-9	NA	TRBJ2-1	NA	TGTGCCAGCAGCTTAGGAAGGTCGGCGAGCTCCTACAATGAGCAGTTCTTC	CASSLGRSASSYNEQFF
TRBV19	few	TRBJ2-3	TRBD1	TGTGCCAGTACCCCCGACAGGGTGGTAGATACGCAGTATTTT	CASTPDRVVDTQYF
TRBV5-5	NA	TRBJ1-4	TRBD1	TGTGCCAGCAGCTTGGCAGGGACAGAGAATGAAAAACTGTTTTTT	CASSLAGTENEKLFF
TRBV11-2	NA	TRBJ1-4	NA	TGTGCCAGCAGCTTAGATGGGGCAGGGCTAAGCGAAAAACTGTTTTTT	CASSLDGAGLSEKLFF
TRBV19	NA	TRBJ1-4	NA	TGTGCCAGTAGTATCGGGCGTTTCAGTGAAAAACTGTTTTTT	CASSIGRFSEKLFF
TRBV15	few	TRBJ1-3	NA	TGTGCCACCAGCAGACCCATAGCCGGCTCTGGAAACACCATATATTTT	CATSRPIAGSGNTIYF
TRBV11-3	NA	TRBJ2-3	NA	TGTGCCAGCAGCTTAAACAACGTGGATACGCAGTATTTT	CASSLNNVDTQYF
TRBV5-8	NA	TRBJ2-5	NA	TGTGCCAGCAGCTTCAGACAGGTCGGGGCCCAGTACTTC	CASSFRQVGAQYF
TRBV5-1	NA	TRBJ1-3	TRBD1	TGCGCCAGCAGACACGCCGGGACAGGGGGCTCTGGAAACACCATATATTTT	CASRHAGTGGSGNTIYF
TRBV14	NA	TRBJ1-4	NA	TGTGCCAGCAGCCAAGTTCTCCAGGAGGAAAAACTGTTTTTT	CASSQVLQEEKLFF
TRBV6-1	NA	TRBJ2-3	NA	TGTGCCAGCAGTGACGCGGGGGCTAGCACAGATACGCAGTATTTT	CASSDAGASTDTQYF
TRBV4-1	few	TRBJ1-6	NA	TGCGCCAGCAGCCAAGAGCCCCAGGGATCCTATAATTCACCCCTCCACTTT	CASSQEPQGSYNSPLHF
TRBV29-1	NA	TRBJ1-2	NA	TGCAGCGTTGTCCCCCCTCGGGGGGCGGACTATGGCTACACCTTC	CSVVPPRGADYGYTF
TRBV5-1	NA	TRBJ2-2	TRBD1	TGCGCCAGCAGCTCGAATACAGGGGGAGGCACCGGGGAGCTGTTTTTT	CASSSNTGGGTGELFF
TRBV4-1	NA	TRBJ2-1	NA	TGCGCCAGCAGCCAAGGCTCATTTGAGGGGGATGAGCAGTTCTTC	CASSQGSFEGDEQFF
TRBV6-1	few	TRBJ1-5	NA	TGTGCCAGCAGTGCGGGGAGTCAGCCCCAGCATTTT	CASSAGSQPQHF
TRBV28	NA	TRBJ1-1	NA	TGTGCCAGCAGTCTGAGGAGGGAGGGGCGCGCTGAAGCTTTCTTT	CASSLRREGRAEAFF
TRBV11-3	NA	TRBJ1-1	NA	TGTGCCAGCAGCCTGGACAGGAACACTGAAGCTTTCTTT	CASSLDRNTEAFF
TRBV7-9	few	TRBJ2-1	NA	TGTGCCAGCACGTTTGGGGGAGTTGAGCAGTTCTTC	CASTFGGVEQFF
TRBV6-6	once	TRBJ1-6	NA	TGTGCCAGCAGGAAAAACAGGGACGTCAATTCACCCCTCCACTTT	CASRKNRDVNSPLHF
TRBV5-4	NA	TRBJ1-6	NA	TGTGCCAGCAGCGACTCCAGGAGGCTGCGGAATTCACCCCTCCACTTT	CASSDSRRLRNSPLHF
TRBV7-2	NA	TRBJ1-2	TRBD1	TGTGCCAGCAGCTTAGGGGGACAGGGTTTTGGCTACACCTTC	CASSLGGQGFGYTF
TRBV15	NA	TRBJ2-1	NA	TGTGCCACCAGCAGAGATTTTGTGGGAGATGGCAATGAGCAGTTCTTC	CATSRDFVGDGNEQFF
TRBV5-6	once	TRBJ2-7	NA	TGTGCCAGCAGCCTCGGGCCCAGATACGAGCAGTACTTC	CASSLGPRYEQYF
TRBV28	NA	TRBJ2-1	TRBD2	TGTGCCAGCAGTTCTAGCGGGGGGGAATCCTACAATGAGCAGTTCTTC	CASSSSGGESYNEQFF
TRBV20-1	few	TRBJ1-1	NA	TGCAGGTCTGAAAGAAACACTGAAGCTTTCTTT	CRSERNTEAFF
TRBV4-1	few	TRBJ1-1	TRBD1	TGCGCCAGCAAGTCGAATAGGGACAGGGAGAACACTGAAGCTTTCTTT	CASKSNRDRENTEAFF
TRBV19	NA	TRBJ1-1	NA	TGTGCCAGTAGTAACGGACGGCATAACACTGAAGCTTTCTTT	CASSNGRHNTEAFF
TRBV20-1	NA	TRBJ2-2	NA	TGCAGTGCTAGTAGATTCGGGGAGCTGTTTTTT	CSASRFGELFF
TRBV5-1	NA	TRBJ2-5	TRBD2	TGCGCCAGCAGCGCCGGGGGGGCCGTTGAGACCCAGTACTTC	CASSAGGAVETQYF
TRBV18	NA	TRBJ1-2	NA	TGTGCCAGCTCACCAGGGACACAGGGTTTTTCCTATGGCTACACCTTC	CASSPGTQGFSYGYTF
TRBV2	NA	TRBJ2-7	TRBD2	TGTGCCAGCACCGAGCGGGACCCCGTGCAGCAGTACTTC	CASTERDPVQQYF
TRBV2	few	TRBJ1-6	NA	TGTGCCAGCAGTGGAGGGAATAATTCACCCCTCCACTTT	CASSGGNNSPLHF
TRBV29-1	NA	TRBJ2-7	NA	TGCAGCGTTGAAGGCGGTGCGGGTTACGAGCAGTACTTC	CSVEGGAGYEQYF
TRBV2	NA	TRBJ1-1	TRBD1	TGTGCCAGCAGTCGGACAGGTGAAGCTTTCTTT	CASSRTGEAFF
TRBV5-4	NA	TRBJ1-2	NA	TGTGCCAGCAGCTTCATAGGGGGTACTAACTATGGCTACACCTTC	CASSFIGGTNYGYTF
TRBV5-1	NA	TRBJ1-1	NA	TGCGCCAGCAGCTCGGGGTCGGTGATGAACACTGAAGCTTTCTTT	CASSSGSVMNTEAFF
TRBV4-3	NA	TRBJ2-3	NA	TGCGCCAGCAGCCAGGGGACTCCCACAGATACGCAGTATTTT	CASSQGTPTDTQYF
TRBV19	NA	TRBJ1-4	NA	TGTGCCAGTAGTGCAGGGTTGAATGAAAAACTGTTTTTT	CASSAGLNEKLFF
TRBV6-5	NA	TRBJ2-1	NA	TGTGCCAGCAGTCGCTTGGGGCAGTACAATGAGCAGTTCTTC	CASSRLGQYNEQFF
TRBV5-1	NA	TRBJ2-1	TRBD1	TGCGCCAGCAGCGCCGGGACAGGGGCTAATGAGCAGTTCTTC	CASSAGTGANEQFF
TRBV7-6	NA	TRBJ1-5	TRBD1	TGTGCCAGCAGCCCTGGGACAGGGGGCCTTCAGCCCCAGCATTTT	CASSPGTGGLQPQHF
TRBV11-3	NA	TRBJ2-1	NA	TGTGCCAGCAGCTTAGTAGGTGGACAAGCGAAGTTCTTC	CASSLVGGQAKFF